This TCR beta chain was sequenced in a study of metastatic and nonmetastatic thyroid tumors. Patients underwent thyroid surgery, and none had received any treatment before it. TCRdb reprocessed the PCR reads via MiXCR. The sample records over 6,000 clones, around 27% being singletons. The CDR3 extends over 14 amino acids. The V gene's germline CDR1 is MNHNS and CDR2 SASEGT. Specimen: adjacent normal tissue. The source is a female donor with papillary thyroid cancer or a benign thyroid nodule (not recorded which). Some clones in this sample may be carry-over from other donors' samples. The genes are TRBV6-1 and TRBJ2-7; D is perhaps TRBD1 (6 bases). The chain's CDR3 is CASSSRQVIYEHYV. DNA of the CDR3: TGTGCCAGCAGTAGTAGACAGGTTATATACGAGCATTATGTC.